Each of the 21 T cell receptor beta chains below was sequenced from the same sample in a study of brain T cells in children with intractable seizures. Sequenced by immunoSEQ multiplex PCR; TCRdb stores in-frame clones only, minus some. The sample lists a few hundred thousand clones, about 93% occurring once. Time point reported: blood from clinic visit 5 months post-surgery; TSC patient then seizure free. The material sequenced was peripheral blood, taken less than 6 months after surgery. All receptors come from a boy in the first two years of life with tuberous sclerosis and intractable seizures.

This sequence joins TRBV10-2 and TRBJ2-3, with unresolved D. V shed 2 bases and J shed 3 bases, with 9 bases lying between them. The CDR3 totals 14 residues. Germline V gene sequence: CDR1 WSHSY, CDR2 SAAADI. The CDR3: CASSEIAPTDTQYF. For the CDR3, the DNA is TGCGCCAGCAGTGAGATCGCCCCGACAGATACGCAGTATTTT.

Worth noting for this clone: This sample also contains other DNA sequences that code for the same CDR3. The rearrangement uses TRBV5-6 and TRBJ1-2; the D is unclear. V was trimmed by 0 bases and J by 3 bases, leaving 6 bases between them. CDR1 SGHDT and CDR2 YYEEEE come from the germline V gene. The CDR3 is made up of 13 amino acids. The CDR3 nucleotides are TGTGCCAGCAGCTTGGGGACTGACTATGGCTACACCTTC. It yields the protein CASSLGTDYGYTF.

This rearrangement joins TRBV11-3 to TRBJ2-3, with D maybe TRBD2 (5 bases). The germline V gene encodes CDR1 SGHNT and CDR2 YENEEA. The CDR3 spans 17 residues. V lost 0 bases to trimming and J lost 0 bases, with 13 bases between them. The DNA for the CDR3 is TGTGCCAGCAGCTTAGATCTGTGGCGGGTGAGCACAGATACGCAGTATTTT. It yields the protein CASSLDLWRVSTDTQYF.

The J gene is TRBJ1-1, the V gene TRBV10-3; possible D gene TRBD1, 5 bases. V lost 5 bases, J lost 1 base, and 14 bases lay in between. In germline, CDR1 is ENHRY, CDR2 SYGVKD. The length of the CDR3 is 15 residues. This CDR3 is CAISTRGGGNTEAFF. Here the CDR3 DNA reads TGTGCCATCAGTACGCGGGGTGGGGGGAACACTGAAGCTTTCTTT.

The CDR3 sequence: CASSGGTGSEEKLFF. CDR3 nucleotides: TGTGCCAGCAGTGGGGGGACAGGGAGTGAGGAAAAACTGTTTTTT. The rearrangement uses TRBV2 and TRBJ1-4, with 9 bases aligning to TRBD1. In germline, CDR1 is SNHLY, CDR2 FYNNEI. This CDR3 is built from 15 residues. With 4 bases clipped from V and 8 bases from J, the junction kept 8 bases outside the gene matches. The whole variable domain, filled in from reference TRBV2 and TRBJ1-4, reads EPEVTQTPSHQVTQMGQEVILRCVPISNHLYFYWYRQILGQKVEFLVSFYNNEISEKSEIFDDQFSVERPDGSNFTLKIRSTKLEDSAMYFCASSGGTGSEEKLFFGSGTQLSVL.

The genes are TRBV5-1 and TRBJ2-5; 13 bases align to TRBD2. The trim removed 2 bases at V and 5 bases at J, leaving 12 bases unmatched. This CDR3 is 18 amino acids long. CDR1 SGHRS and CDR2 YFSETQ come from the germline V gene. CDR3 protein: CASSFRTSGSFPQETQYF. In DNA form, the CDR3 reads TGCGCCAGCAGCTTCAGGACTAGCGGGAGTTTCCCACAGGAGACCCAGTACTTC. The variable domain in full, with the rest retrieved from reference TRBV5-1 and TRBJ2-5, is KAGVTQTPRYLIKTRGQQVTLSCSPISGHRSVSWYQQTPGQGLQFLFEYFSETQRNKGNFPGRFSGRQFSNSRSEMNVSTLELGDSALYLCASSFRTSGSFPQETQYFGPGTRLLVL.

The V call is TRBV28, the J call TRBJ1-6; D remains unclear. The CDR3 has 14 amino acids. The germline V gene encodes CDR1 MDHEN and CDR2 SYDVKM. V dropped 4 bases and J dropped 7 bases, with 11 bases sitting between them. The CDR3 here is CASSSAVWNSPLHF. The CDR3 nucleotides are TGTGCCAGCAGTTCGGCGGTGTGGAATTCACCCCTCCACTTT.

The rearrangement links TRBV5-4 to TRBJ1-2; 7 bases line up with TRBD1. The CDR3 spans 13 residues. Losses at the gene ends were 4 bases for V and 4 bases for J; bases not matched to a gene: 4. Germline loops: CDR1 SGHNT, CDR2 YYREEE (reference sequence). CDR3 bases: TGTGCCAGCAGCGCCCGACAGGGCTATGGCTACACCTTC. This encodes CASSARQGYGYTF.

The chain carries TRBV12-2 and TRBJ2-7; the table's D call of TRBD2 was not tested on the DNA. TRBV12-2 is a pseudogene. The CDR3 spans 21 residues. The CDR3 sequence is CASRCLRWGVAGGDGSYEQYF. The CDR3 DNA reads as TGTGCAAGTCGCTGTCTTAGATGGGGTGTGGCGGGAGGCGACGGTTCCTACGAGCAGTACTTC.

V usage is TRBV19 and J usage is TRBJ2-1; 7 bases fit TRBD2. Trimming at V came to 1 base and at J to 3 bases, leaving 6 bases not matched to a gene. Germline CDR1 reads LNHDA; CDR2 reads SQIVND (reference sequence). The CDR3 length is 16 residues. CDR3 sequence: CASSIVSGLGYNEQFF. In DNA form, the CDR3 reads TGTGCCAGTAGTATAGTTTCAGGACTAGGCTACAATGAGCAGTTCTTC.

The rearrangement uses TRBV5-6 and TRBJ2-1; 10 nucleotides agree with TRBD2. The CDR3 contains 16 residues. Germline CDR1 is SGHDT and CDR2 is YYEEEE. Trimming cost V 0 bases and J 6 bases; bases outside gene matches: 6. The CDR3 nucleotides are TGTGCCAGCAGCTTGGCTCGTGGACTAGCGGCCAATGAGCAGTTCTTC. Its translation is CASSLARGLAANEQFF.

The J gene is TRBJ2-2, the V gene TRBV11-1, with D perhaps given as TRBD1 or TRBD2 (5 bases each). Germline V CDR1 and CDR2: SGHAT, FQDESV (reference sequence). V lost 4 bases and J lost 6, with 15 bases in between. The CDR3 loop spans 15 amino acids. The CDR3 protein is CASSSRGESPGELFF. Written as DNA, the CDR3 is TGTGCCAGCAGCTCTCGGGGCGAATCCCCCGGGGAGCTGTTTTTT.

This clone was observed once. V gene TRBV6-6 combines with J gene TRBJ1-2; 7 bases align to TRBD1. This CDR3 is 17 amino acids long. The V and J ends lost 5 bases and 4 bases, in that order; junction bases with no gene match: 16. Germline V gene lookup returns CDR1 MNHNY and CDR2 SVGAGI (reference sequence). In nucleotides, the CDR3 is TGTGCCAGCAGTCAACTACCGGGACAGACGTTTTTCTATGGCTACACCTTC. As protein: CASSQLPGQTFFYGYTF.

The CDR3 protein is CASSQGTTNYGYTF. The CDR3 region has the DNA TGTGCCAGCAGCCAAGGGACCACTAACTATGGCTACACCTTC. The V gene is TRBV7-8, the J gene TRBJ1-2; TRBD1 might be the D (5 bases). Germline values: CDR1 SGHVS, CDR2 FQNEAQ. The CDR3 totals 14 residues. The V end was cut by 5 bases, the J end by 0 bases, with 10 bases between.

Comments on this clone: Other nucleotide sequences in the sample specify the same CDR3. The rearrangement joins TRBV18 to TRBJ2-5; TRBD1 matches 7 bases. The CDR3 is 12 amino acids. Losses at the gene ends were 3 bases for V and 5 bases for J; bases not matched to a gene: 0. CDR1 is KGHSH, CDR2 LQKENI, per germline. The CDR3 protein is CASSPGQETQYF. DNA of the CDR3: TGTGCCAGCTCACCGGGACAGGAGACCCAGTACTTC.

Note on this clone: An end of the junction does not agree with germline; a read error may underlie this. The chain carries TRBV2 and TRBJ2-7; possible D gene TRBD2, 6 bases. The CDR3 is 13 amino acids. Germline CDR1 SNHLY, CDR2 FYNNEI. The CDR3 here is CASRGLGQQERYF. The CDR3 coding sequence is TGTGCCAGCAGGGGACTGGGGCAGCAGGAGCGGTACTTC.

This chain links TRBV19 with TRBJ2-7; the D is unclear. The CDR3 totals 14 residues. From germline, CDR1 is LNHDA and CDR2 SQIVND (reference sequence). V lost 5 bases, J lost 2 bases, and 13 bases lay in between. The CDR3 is CASSGYGSTYEQYF. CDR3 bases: TGTGCCAGTAGTGGGTACGGCAGTACCTACGAGCAGTACTTC.

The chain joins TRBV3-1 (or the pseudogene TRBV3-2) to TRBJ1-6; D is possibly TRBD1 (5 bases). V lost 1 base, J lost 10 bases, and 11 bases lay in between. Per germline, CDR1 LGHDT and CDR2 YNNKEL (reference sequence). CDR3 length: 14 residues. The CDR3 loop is CASSQAAGRSPLHF. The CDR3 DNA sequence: TGTGCCAGCAGCCAAGCGGCAGGGAGGTCACCCCTCCACTTT.

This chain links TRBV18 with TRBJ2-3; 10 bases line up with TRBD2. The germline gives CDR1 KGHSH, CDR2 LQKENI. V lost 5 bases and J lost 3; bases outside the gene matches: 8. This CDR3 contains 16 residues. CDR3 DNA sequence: TGTGCCAGCTCATCTCAGCGGGGGGGCGTGACAGATACGCAGTATTTT. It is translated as CASSSQRGGVTDTQYF.

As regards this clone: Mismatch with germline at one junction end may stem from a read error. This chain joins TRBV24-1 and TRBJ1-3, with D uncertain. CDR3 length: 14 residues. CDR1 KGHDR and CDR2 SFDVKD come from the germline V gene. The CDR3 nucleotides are TGTGCCACCAATGATGGCGGTGGAGGAAACACCATATATTTT. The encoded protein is CATNDGGGGNTIYF.

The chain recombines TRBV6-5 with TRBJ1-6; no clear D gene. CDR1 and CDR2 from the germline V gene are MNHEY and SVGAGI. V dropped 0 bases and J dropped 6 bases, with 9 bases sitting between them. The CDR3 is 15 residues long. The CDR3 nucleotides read TGTGCCAGCAGTTACTCCGGATATTTTAATTCACCCCTCCACTTT. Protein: CASSYSGYFNSPLHF.